This T cell receptor (beta chain) was captured by sequencing in a study of T-cell memory formation after mild COVID-19 (dated by TCRdb to about 2021). Looking at the study overall: TCR sequence clusters from the two donors were largely donor specific. Longitudinal TCRalpha and TCRbeta repertoire sequencing tracked T-cell clones expanding and contracting after mild COVID-19 in a couple of donors. Two young, previously healthy adult volunteers, one female and one male, were included in the cohort.

Sequencing relied on an Illumina NovaSeq 6000. TCRalpha and TCRbeta cDNA libraries were built by 5'RACE with constant-segment primers, adding sample barcodes and unique molecular identifiers. Trizol reagent was used to extract RNA from every sample. Amplification of the libraries took two PCR steps, and the second step added a second sample barcode plus Illumina TruSeq adapters. Libraries were sequenced on an Illumina NovaSeq with 2 x 150 bp paired-end reads. The paper's data handling went like this. Reads were demultiplexed and collapsed into UMI-guided consensus sequences with migec v1.2.7. Using mixcr v2.1.11, the UMI consensuses were aligned to TRA and TRB V and J templates and assembled into clonotypes. Expanded or contracted clonotypes were those called significant by both edgeR and NoisET, with noise models trained on biological replicates. edgeR calls used a false discovery rate-adjusted p below 0.01 and a log2 fold-change threshold of 1. As an exploratory analysis of dynamics, max-normalized trajectories of the 1000 most abundant clonotypes were examined with PCA combined with hierarchical clustering. The CD4 or CD8 phenotype of responding clones was assigned using the separately sequenced CD4+ and CD8+ repertoires. Starting from the raw public reads, TCRdb applied fastp trimming at Q25, assembled clones with MiXCR and retained in-frame beta chains. A single entry per CDR3 protein holds the most common genes and DNA from its merged rows. These V and J calls originate from TCRdb's pipeline instead of the authors' own analysis. A total of roughly 150,000 distinct CDR3 sequences appear in this sample, about 14% of them only once. Approximately 14% of the sample is taken by the ten largest.

General conclusions and limits of the study: SARS-CoV-2 specificity was not confirmed for the second-wave clones peaking on day 37. Clones contracting from day 15 to 85 had balanced CD4/CD8 phenotypes, while a second wave expanding from day 15 to 37 was biased towards CD4+. Some responding clones were detected in pre-infection memory, suggesting pre-existing cross-reactive memory T cells joined the SARS-CoV-2 response. Contracting CD4+ clones were located mainly in the CM and EM memory subsets, whereas CD8+ clones were found to be enriched in EMRA. The study covered only a couple of mild cases, and larger cohorts including severe cases with pre-infection samples were considered necessary.

PBMCs were isolated by Ficoll-Paque density gradient centrifugation. As to this clonotype: Its cognate antigen has yet to be identified. Base qualities are not provided; no much larger clone lies one nucleotide away.

Spanning cysteine to phenylalanine, the CDR3 consists of 13 amino acids. This entry keeps only the CDR3 DNA: 39 bases, framed from base 1. CDR1 and CDR2, per the germline V gene, are SQVTM and ANQGSEA. V ends up 5 bases short and J 10 bases short, with an unmatched junction base count of 11. The sequence derives from an adult woman who had mild COVID-19 (a few samples of this study predate the infection). The sample titles of this study are shuffled in the database, so cell type and time point are left out; the donor was told from shared clones. Sequenced material: PBMCs or a T cell subset sorted from them (not recorded which). Here the chain combines TRBV29-1 and TRBJ2-7, and 10 junction bases match TRBD1. This receptor carries the CDR3 CSVLLGGDRGQYF. The nucleotide sequence reads TGCAGCGTTCTGCTAGGTGGGGACAGGGGCCAGTACTTC.